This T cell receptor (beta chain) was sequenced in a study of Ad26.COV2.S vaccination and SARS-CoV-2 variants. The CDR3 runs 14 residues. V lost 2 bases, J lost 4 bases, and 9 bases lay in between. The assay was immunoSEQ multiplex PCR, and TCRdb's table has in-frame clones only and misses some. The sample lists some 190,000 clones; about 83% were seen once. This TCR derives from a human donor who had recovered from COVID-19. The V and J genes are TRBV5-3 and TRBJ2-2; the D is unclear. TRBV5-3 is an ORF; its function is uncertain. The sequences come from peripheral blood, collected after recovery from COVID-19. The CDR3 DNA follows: TGTGCCAGAAGCTTAGAGTTTTGCACCGGGGAGCTGTTTTTT. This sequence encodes CARSLEFCTGELFF.